The 13 T cell receptor beta chains below come from one sample, sequenced in a study of cytomegalovirus exposure and HLA in healthy donors (dated by TCRdb to 2016 to 2017). Library construction relied on the immunoSEQ multiplex PCR assay. As stored in TCRdb, this immuneACCESS dataset retains in-frame rearrangements with V and J assigned. A fraction of the clones does not appear; measured against another copy, unresolved V genes explain less than half of the discrepancy, and the remainder lacks a known reason. The sample table shows 160,000 or so clones, and roughly nine tenths are seen once. The ten largest clones add up to roughly 2.7% of the sample. The sequencing sample was made of PBMCs. The receptors here all came from a man younger than 35 in good health and CMV-seropositive.

The J gene is TRBJ2-7, the V gene TRBV4-3, with 8 nucleotides matching TRBD2. Germline V CDR1 and CDR2: LGHNA, YSLEER. J gave up 4 bases and V 3 bases, and 5 bases lay outside the gene matches. The CDR3 covers 14 residues. The CDR3 here is CASSQLAGPYEQYF. CDR3 nucleotide sequence: TGCGCCAGCAGCCAGTTAGCGGGACCTTACGAGCAGTACTTC.

The rearrangement uses TRBV13 and TRBJ1-6; the match to TRBD1 covers 7 bases. The germline V gene encodes CDR1 PRHDT and CDR2 FYEKMQ (reference sequence). Trimming removed 1 base from V and 8 bases from J; junction bases left unmatched: 2. The CDR3 consists of 14 residues. The CDR3 loop reads CASSLEGAHSPLHF. CDR3 nucleotides: TGTGCCAGCAGCTTAGAGGGGGCGCATTCACCCCTCCACTTT.

This clone was seen just once. The CDR3 nucleotides are TGTGCCAGTAACGGGGGACAGGGGCCCGGGGGTGAAGCTTTCTTT. Amino acid sequence: CASNGGQGPGGEAFF. This chain uses TRBV19 with TRBJ1-1, with 10 bases identical to TRBD1. Germline V lookup: CDR1 LNHDA, CDR2 SQIVND (reference sequence). Unmatched junction bases numbered 12, after V lost 7 bases and J lost 7 bases. This CDR3 contains 15 residues.

V usage is TRBV25-1 and J usage is TRBJ2-7; 10 bases match TRBD1. Trimming cost V 5 bases and J 3 bases; bases outside gene matches: 4. Germline CDR1 and CDR2: MGHDK and SYGVNS. CDR3 size: 14 residues. CDR3 DNA sequence: TGTGCCAGCAGTTGGACAGGGGGATTCTACGAGCAGTACTTC. Translating gives CASSWTGGFYEQYF.

The J gene is TRBJ2-7, the V gene TRBV25-1; TRBD2 matches 7 bases. V trimming: 4 bases; J trimming: 3 bases; junction bases outside the gene matches: 15. This CDR3 is 17 amino acids long. Germline V gene sequence: CDR1 MGHDK, CDR2 SYGVNS. CDR3 region: CASSGSRESPDLYEQYF. The CDR3 nucleotides read TGTGCCAGCAGTGGTTCGCGGGAGTCCCCCGACCTCTACGAGCAGTACTTC.

This chain connects TRBV5-5 to TRBJ2-2; no clear D. V was shortened by 4 bases and J by 4 bases, with 14 bases between the two germline ends. The CDR3 is 15 amino acids. Germline V gives CDR1 SGHKS, CDR2 YYEKEE (reference sequence). The DNA of the CDR3 is TGTGCCAGCAGCCTCACTCCGCTGGTCACCGGGGAGCTGTTTTTT. Its translation: CASSLTPLVTGELFF.

This clone came up once. CDR3 region: CASSHRPQGRTEAFF. CDR3 nucleotides: TGTGCCAGCAGCCATCGACCCCAGGGTCGTACTGAAGCTTTCTTT. This chain connects TRBV27 to TRBJ1-1, with D perhaps matching TRBD1 (5 bases). Germline-derived CDR1 and CDR2 are MNHEY and SMNVEV (reference sequence). The CDR3 sequence is 15 residues long. Between the trimmed V and J ends, which lost 6 bases and 5 bases, there was a span of 19 bases.

The genes are TRBV28 and TRBJ2-7, with TRBD2 matching over 11 bases. CDR3 length: 15 amino acids. J lost 4 bases, V lost 7 bases, and 9 bases had no gene match. The germline gives CDR1 MDHEN, CDR2 SYDVKM. For the CDR3, the DNA is TGTGCCAGCACCGAGGGGACTAGCGGAATATACGAGCAGTACTTC. Protein sequence: CASTEGTSGIYEQYF. Full variable domain (outside the CDR3, taken from reference TRBV28 and TRBJ2-7): DVKVTQSSRYLVKRTGEKVFLECVQDMDHENMFWYRQDPGLGLRLIYFSYDVKMKEKGDIPEGYSVSREKKERFSLILESASTNQTSMYLCASTEGTSGIYEQYFGPGTRLTVT.

This clone was counted once. V is TRBV2 and J is TRBJ1-1; TRBD1 might be the D (6 bases). V dropped 3 bases and J dropped 5 bases, with 13 bases sitting between them. The CDR3 sequence is 14 residues long. Germline V gene sequence: CDR1 SNHLY, CDR2 FYNNEI. The CDR3 DNA is TGTGCCAGCAGTGACCGACAGGCGCAGACTGAAGCTTTCTTT. It codes for CASSDRQAQTEAFF.

The chain links TRBV9 to TRBJ2-2, with 8 nucleotides matching TRBD2. The V gene's germline CDR1 is SGDLS and CDR2 YYNGEE. This CDR3 is built from 18 residues. V was pared by 4 bases and J by 2 bases, with 13 bases of the junction left unmatched. The CDR3 reads CASSPPHGAGDNTGELFF. DNA for the CDR3: TGTGCCAGCAGCCCTCCCCACGGAGCGGGGGATAACACCGGGGAGCTGTTTTTT.

This clone was seen a handful of times. The chain employs TRBV7-9 and TRBJ2-7; a possible D gene is TRBD1 (5 bases). V was clipped by 2 bases and J by 0 bases, with 11 bases between them. The CDR3 consists of 15 residues. Germline V gene lookup returns CDR1 SEHNR and CDR2 FQNEAQ (reference sequence). DNA for the CDR3: TGTGCCAGCAGCTTAATGGCAGGGTCCTCCTACGAGCAGTACTTC. This sequence encodes CASSLMAGSSYEQYF.

This clone was counted between two and nine times. V usage is TRBV6-1 and J usage is TRBJ1-3; D not certain. V was cut by 8 bases and J by 0 bases, with 8 bases left in between. Germline CDR1 MNHNS, CDR2 SASEGT. CDR3 length: 13 amino acids. CDR3 protein: CASGRYSGNTIYF. The CDR3 nucleotides read TGTGCCAGCGGGCGATACTCTGGAAACACCATATATTTT.

CDR3 sequence: CAAHGGGKDTQYF. CDR3 sequence (DNA): TGTGCCGCCCACGGGGGAGGGAAAGATACGCAGTATTTT. The chain employs TRBV10-3 and TRBJ2-3; 7 bases align to TRBD2. Germline CDR1 ENHRY, CDR2 SYGVKD. The CDR3 runs to 13 residues. J gave up 5 bases and V 11 bases, and 10 bases lay outside the gene matches.